This T cell receptor (beta chain) was identified in a study of cytomegalovirus exposure and HLA in healthy donors. Notes on the study in general: In a later analysis, HLA-associated TCR beta chains were more clonally expanded than equally common others.

Germline CDR1 is SGHTA and CDR2 is FQGNSA. The CDR3 has 14 residues. The trim removed 2 bases at V and 12 bases at J, leaving 12 bases unmatched. Regarding this clone: Its target is not known.

PCR amplification relied on 60 Vbeta primers (plus 13 Jbeta primers). Measured with immunoSEQ multiplex PCR; TCRdb has only the in-frame clones, and not every one. Of more than 90,000 clones detected, roughly 79% appear once; the ten largest clones hold over 3.5%. The source is a man aged 40-50 years in good health and CMV-seronegative. Sequenced: PBMCs. The V and J genes are TRBV7-2 and TRBJ1-1; 7 nucleotides align to TRBD1. CDR3 sequence: CASSLKTGAPETFF. The CDR3 coding sequence is TGTGCCAGCAGCTTAAAAACAGGGGCCCCGGAGACTTTCTTT.